Sequencing of this T cell receptor (beta chain) was carried out in a study of OX40 agonist ivuxolimab in advanced cancers. About this clone itself: The antigen is undetermined.

Study-level results: At 0.1 to 3.0 mg/kg, CD4+ and CD8+ blood T cells expanded clonally by week 6.

The J segment lost 2 bases and the V segment lost 5 bases, leaving 11 bases of the junction unmatched. Germline V gene lookup returns CDR1 SGHTA and CDR2 FQGNSA. The CDR3 is made up of 17 amino acids. Clones were read by immunoSEQ multiplex PCR, and TCRdb kept only the in-frame ones, dropping some. The table has approximately 60,000 clones, roughly 84% seen once. The sequencing used CD4+ or CD8+ T cells sorted from blood, collected in a trial of the OX40 agonist ivuxolimab. The gene calls are TRBV7-2 and TRBJ2-3; 9 nucleotides agree with TRBD1. This clonotype originated in an adult with an advanced solid tumor such as melanoma, head and neck, liver or kidney cancer. CDR3 sequence: CASSHRPGQGNTDTQYF. The DNA of the CDR3 is TGTGCCAGCAGCCATCGACCGGGACAGGGAAACACAGATACGCAGTATTTT.